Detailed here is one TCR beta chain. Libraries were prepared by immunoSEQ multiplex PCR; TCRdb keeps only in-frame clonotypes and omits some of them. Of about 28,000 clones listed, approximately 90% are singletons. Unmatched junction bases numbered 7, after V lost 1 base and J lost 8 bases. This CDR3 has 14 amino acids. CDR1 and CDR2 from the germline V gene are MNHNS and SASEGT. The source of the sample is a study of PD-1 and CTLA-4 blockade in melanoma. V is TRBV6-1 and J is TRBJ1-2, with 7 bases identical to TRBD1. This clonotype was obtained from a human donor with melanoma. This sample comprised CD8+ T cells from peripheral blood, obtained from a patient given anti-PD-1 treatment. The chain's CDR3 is CASSEEVRGIGYTF. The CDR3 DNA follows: TGTGCCAGCAGTGAAGAAGTCAGGGGGATCGGCTACACCTTC.